This TCR beta chain was obtained from a study of naive and memory T cell subsets. This clonotype was recorded at least ten times. The SP2 primer and nested alpha and beta constant region primers amplified ligated cDNA in four rounds. A single record per CDR3 protein comes from TCRdb applying MiXCR to the 5' RACE reads. The profile shows 55,000 to 70,000 distinct CDR3 sequences, around 8% of them singletons. The germline V and J ends were trimmed by 5 bases and 10 bases, with 14 bases remaining between them. The germline V gene encodes CDR1 DFQATT and CDR2 SNEGSKA (reference sequence). The CDR3 has 11 amino acids. TCR cDNA received a 3' ligated oligonucleotide that carried a UMI. Whole-blood samples were 2 to 2.5 ml of peripheral blood from healthy adult volunteers.

This receptor was obtained from a female donor in good health. The J gene is TRBJ1-2, the V gene TRBV20-1, with D possibly being TRBD1 (6 bases). CDR3 amino acids: CSASFGQYYTF. CDR3 DNA: TGCAGTGCTTCCTTCGGACAGTACTACACCTTC.